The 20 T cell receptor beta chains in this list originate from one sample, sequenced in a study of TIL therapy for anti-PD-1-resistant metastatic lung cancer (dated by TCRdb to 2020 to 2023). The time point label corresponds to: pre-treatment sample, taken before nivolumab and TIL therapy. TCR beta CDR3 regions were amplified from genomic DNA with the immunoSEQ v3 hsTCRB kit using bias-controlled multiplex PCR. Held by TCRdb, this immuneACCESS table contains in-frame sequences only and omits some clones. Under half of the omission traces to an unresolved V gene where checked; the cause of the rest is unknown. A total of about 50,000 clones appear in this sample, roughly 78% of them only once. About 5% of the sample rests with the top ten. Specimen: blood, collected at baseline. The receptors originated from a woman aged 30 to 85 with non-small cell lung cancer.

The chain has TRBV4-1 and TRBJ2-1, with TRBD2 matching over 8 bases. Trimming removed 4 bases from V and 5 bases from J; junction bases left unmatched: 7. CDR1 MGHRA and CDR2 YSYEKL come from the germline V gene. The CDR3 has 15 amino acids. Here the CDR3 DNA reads TGCGCCAGCAGCCTTAGCGGGACCCTTAACAATGAGCAGTTCTTC. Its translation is CASSLSGTLNNEQFF.

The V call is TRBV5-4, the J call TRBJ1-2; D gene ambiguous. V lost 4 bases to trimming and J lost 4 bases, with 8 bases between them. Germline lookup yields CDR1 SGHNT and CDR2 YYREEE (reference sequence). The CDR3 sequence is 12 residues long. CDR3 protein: CASSTNSYGYTF. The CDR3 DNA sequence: TGTGCCAGCAGCACTAACAGCTATGGCTACACCTTC. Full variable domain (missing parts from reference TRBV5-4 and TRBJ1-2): ETGVTQSPTHLIKTRGQQVTLRCSSQSGHNTVSWYQQALGQGPQFIFQYYREEENGRGNFPPRFSGLQFPNYSSELNVNALELDDSALYLCASSTNSYGYTFGSGTRLTVV.

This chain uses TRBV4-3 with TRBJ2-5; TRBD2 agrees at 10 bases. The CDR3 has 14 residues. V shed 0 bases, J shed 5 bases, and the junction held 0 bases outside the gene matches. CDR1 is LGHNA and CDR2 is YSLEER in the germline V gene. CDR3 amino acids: CASSQETSGETQYF. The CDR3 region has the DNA TGCGCCAGCAGCCAAGAGACTAGCGGGGAGACCCAGTACTTC.

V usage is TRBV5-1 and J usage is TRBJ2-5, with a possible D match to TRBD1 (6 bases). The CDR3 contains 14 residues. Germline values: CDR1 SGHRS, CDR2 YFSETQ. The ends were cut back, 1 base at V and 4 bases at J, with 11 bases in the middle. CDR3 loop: CASSLSTGPETQYF. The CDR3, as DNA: TGCGCCAGCAGCTTGTCCACAGGGCCAGAGACCCAGTACTTC.

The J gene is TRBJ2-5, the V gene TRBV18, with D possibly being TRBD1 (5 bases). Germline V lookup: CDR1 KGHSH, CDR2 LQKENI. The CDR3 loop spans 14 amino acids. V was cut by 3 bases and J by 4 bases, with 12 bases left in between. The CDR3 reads CASSPAAGRETQYF. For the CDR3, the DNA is TGTGCCAGCTCACCGGCGGCAGGGCGAGAGACCCAGTACTTC.

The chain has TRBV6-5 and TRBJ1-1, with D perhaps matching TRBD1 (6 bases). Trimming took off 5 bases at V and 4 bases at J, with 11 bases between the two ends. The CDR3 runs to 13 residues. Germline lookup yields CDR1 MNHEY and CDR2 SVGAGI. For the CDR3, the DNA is TGTGCCAGCAGTAGGGGGGCGGGCACTGAAGCTTTCTTT. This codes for CASSRGAGTEAFF.

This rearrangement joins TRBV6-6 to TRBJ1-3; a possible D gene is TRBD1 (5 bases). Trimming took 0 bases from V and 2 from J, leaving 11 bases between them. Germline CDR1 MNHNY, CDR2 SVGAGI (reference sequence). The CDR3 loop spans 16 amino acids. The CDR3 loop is CASSYSGDPTGNTIYF. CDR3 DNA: TGTGCCAGCAGTTACTCAGGGGACCCAACTGGAAACACCATATATTTT.

The CDR3 region is CASSKSSGLTWYQPQHF. The CDR3, as DNA: TGTGCCAGCAGTAAATCGTCGGGCCTAACGTGGTATCAGCCCCAGCATTTT. The chain couples TRBV27 to TRBJ1-5, with D unresolved. Germline-derived CDR1 and CDR2 are MNHEY and SMNVEV (reference sequence). V lost 5 bases and J lost 5, with 22 bases in between. The CDR3 totals 17 residues.

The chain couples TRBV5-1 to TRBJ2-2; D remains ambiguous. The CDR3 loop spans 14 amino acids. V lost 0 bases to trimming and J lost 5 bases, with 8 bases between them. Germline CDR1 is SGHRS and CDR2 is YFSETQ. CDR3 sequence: CASSLGVGTGELFF. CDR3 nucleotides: TGCGCCAGCAGCTTGGGTGTGGGGACCGGGGAGCTGTTTTTT.

Here the CDR3 reads CASNSGGRWNEQFF. In DNA form, the CDR3 reads TGTGCCAGCAATAGCGGGGGGAGGTGGAATGAGCAGTTCTTC. V gene TRBV6-5 combines with J gene TRBJ2-1, with 10 positions matching TRBD2. Germline V gene sequence: CDR1 MNHEY, CDR2 SVGAGI. Trimming cost V 7 bases and J 7 bases; bases outside gene matches: 7. The CDR3 consists of 14 residues.

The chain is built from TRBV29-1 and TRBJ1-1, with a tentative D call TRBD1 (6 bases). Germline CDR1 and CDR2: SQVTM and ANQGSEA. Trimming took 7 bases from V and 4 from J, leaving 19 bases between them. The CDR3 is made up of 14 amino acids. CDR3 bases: TGCAGCGCCATTTGGGGGGCCGGGGCCACTGAAGCTTTCTTT. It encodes CSAIWGAGATEAFF.

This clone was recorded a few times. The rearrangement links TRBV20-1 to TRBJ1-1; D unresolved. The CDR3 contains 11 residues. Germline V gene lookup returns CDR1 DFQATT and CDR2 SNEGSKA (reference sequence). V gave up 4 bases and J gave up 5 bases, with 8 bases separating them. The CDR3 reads CSATVWTEAFF. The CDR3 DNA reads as TGCAGTGCTACGGTTTGGACTGAAGCTTTCTTT.

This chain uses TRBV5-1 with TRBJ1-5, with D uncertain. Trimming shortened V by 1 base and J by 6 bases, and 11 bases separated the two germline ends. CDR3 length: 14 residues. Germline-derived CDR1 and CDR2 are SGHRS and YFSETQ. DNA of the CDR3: TGCGCCAGCAGCTTGATAGAAGGCGGTCAGCCCCAGCATTTT. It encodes CASSLIEGGQPQHF. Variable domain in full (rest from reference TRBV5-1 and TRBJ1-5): KAGVTQTPRYLIKTRGQQVTLSCSPISGHRSVSWYQQTPGQGLQFLFEYFSETQRNKGNFPGRFSGRQFSNSRSEMNVSTLELGDSALYLCASSLIEGGQPQHFGDGTRLSIL.

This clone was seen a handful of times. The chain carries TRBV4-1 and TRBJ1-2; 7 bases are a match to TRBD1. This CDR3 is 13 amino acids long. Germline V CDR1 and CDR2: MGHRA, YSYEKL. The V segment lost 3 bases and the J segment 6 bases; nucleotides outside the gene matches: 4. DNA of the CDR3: TGCGCCAGCAGCCATTCCGGGACAGATGGCTACACCTTC. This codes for CASSHSGTDGYTF.

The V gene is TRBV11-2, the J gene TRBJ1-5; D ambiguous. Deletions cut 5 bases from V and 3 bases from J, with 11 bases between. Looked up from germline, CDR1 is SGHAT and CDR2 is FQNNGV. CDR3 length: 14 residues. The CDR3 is CASSPAETNQPQHF. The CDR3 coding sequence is TGTGCCAGCAGCCCGGCGGAAACCAATCAGCCCCAGCATTTT.

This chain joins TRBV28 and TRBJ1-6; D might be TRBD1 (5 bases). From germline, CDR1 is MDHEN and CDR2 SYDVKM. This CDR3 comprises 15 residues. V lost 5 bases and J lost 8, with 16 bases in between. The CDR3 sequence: CASSLSGGWDSPLHF. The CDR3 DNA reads TGTGCCAGCAGTCTCAGCGGGGGGTGGGATTCACCCCTCCACTTT.

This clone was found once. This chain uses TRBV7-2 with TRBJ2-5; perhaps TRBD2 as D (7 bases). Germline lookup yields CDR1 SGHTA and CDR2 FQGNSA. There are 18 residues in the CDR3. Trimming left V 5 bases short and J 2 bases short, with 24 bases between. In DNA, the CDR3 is TGTGCCAGCAGCCTCCGACAGGAAAGGGGAGCGGGGCAAGAGACCCAGTACTTC. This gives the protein CASSLRQERGAGQETQYF.

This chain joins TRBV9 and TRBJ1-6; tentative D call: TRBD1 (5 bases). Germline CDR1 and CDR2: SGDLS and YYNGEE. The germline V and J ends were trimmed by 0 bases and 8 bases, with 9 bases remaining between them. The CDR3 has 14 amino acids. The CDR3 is CASSVDGGDSPLHF. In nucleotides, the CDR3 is TGTGCCAGCAGCGTAGATGGGGGGGATTCACCCCTCCACTTT.

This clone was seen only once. CDR3 sequence reads: CASSRQVYYGYTF. CDR3 nucleotide sequence: TGCGCCAGCAGCCGACAGGTTTACTATGGCTACACCTTC. The genes are TRBV10-2 and TRBJ1-2; a weak D match, TRBD1 (6 bases). The CDR3 sequence is 13 residues long. Germline loops: CDR1 WSHSY, CDR2 SAAADI. V was clipped by 6 bases and J by 3 bases, with 11 bases between them.

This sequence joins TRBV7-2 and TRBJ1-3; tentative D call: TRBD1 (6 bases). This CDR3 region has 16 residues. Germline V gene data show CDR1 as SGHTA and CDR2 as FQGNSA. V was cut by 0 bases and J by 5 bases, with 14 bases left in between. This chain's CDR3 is CASSLALGGERNTIYF. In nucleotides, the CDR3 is TGTGCCAGCAGCTTAGCGCTGGGGGGCGAAAGAAACACCATATATTTT.